This TCR beta chain was sequenced for a study of beta chain features in type 1 diabetes. Study background: There was similarity between patients and healthy donors in age, gender and cell yields. Study outcomes and limitations: VDJ junctions sequenced from type 1 diabetes patients showed fewer insertions and more deletions. In cDNA sequencing, cells with high TCR expression could be over-represented. Shortening of TCRB CDR3s, moderate but significant, appeared in all four CD4+ subsets of Type 1 diabetes patients.

This clone was observed once. What it binds is unknown. The length of the CDR3 is 12 residues. The germline CDR1 and CDR2 sequences are MDHEN and SYDVKM. V was cut by 4 bases and J by 5 bases, with 8 bases left in between. Expressed TCRB transcripts were sequenced because the isolated RNA had all been reverse transcribed beforehand. Sequencing used immunoSEQ multiplex PCR; TCRdb keeps in-frame clones, though not all of them. The repertoire consists of around 53,000 clones, with under 75% occurring once and the leading ten covering around 0.29%. Sequenced material: stem cell memory CD4+ T cells from blood. The TCR was taken from a woman younger than 45 with type 1 diabetes. The genes are TRBV28 and TRBJ1-2; maybe TRBD1 (5 bases). The CDR3 nucleotides are TGTGCCAGCAGTTCAAGGGGTTATGGCTACACCTTC. Residues: CASSSRGYGYTF.